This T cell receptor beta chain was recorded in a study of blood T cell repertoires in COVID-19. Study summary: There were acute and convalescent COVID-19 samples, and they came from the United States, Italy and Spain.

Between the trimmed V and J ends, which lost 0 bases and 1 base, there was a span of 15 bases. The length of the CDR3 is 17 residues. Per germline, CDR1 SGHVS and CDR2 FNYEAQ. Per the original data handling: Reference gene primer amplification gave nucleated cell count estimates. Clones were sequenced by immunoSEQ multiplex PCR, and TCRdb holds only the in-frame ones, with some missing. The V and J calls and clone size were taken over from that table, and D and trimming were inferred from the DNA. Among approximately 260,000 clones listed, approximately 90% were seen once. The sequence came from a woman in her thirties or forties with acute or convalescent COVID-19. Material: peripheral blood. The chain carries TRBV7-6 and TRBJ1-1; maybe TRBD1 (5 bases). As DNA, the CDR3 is TGTGCCAGCAGCTTAGCAGGGGTGGGAATGGAGAACACTGAAGCTTTCTTT. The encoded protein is CASSLAGVGMENTEAFF.